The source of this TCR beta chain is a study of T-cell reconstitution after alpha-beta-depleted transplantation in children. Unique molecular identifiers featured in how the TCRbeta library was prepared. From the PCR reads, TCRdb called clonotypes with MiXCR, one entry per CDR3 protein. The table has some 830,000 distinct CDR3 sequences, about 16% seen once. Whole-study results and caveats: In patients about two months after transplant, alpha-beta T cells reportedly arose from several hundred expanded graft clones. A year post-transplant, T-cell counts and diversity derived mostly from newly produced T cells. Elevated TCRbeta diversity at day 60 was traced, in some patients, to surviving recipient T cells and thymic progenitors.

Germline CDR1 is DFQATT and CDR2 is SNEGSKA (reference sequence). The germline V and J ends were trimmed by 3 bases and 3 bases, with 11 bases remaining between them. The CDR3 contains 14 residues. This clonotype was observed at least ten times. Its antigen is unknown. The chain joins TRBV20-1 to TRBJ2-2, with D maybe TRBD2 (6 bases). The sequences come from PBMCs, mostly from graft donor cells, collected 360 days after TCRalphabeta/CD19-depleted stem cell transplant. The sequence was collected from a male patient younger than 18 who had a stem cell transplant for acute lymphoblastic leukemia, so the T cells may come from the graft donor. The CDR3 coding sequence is TGCAGTGCTAGGGGACGGGGGTACACCGGGGAGCTGTTTTTT. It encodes CSARGRGYTGELFF.